This entry lists 26 T cell receptor beta chains sequenced from one sample in a study of glioma-infiltrating T cells after dendritic cell vaccination. Assay: immunoSEQ multiplex PCR; the TCRdb copy retains only in-frame clones and omits some. The sample has 45,000 to 55,000 clones; over 75% are singletons. The sample consisted of blood, taken before dendritic cell vaccination. These TCRs come from a human donor with glioblastoma.

J is TRBJ2-2 and V is TRBV6-4; tentatively, D is TRBD1 (5 bases). CDR3 size: 14 residues. The V end was cut by 6 bases, the J end by 3 bases, with 11 bases between. Germline CDR1 and CDR2: MRHNA and SNTAGT. The CDR3 loop is CASRQGAYTGELFF. The CDR3 nucleotides read TGTGCCAGCAGGCAAGGGGCGTACACCGGGGAGCTGTTTTTT.

The CDR3 coding sequence is TGTGCCAGCAGTCCAGACACCCGCACAGATACGCAGTATTTT. Protein product: CASSPDTRTDTQYF. V and J are TRBV27 and TRBJ2-3; no clear D gene. The CDR3 totals 14 residues. Germline V gene sequence: CDR1 MNHEY, CDR2 SMNVEV (reference sequence). V lost 5 bases and J 1 base, leaving 10 bases between the germline ends.

The chain links TRBV5-1 to TRBJ2-1, with 10 bases that match TRBD2. Germline CDR1 and CDR2: SGHRS and YFSETQ. V lost 6 bases, J lost 6 bases, and 3 bases stayed unmatched. This CDR3 has 13 amino acids. CDR3 amino acids: CASTLAGANEQFF. The CDR3 nucleotides are TGCGCCAGCACTCTAGCGGGAGCCAATGAGCAGTTCTTC. Using reference TRBV5-1 and TRBJ2-1 for the parts outside the CDR3, the full variable domain is KAGVTQTPRYLIKTRGQQVTLSCSPISGHRSVSWYQQTPGQGLQFLFEYFSETQRNKGNFPGRFSGRQFSNSRSEMNVSTLELGDSALYLCASTLAGANEQFFGPGTRLTVL.

The J gene is TRBJ1-4, the V gene TRBV19; 7 bases are a match to TRBD1. Germline CDR1 reads LNHDA; CDR2 reads SQIVND (reference sequence). Germline trimming cut 6 bases from V and 7 bases from J; bases unmatched to any gene: 11. CDR3 length: 15 residues. The CDR3 region has the DNA TGTGCCAGTAGGCCTAAGAGGGGGCCCGGTGAAAAACTGTTTTTT. Translated: CASRPKRGPGEKLFF.

The chain combines TRBV6-1 with TRBJ1-2, with D possibly TRBD1 on 5 matching bases. V lost 1 base, J lost 1 base, and 7 bases lay in between. This CDR3 is built from 14 residues. Germline-derived CDR1 and CDR2 are MNHNS and SASEGT. CDR3 loop: CASSEGQNNYGYTF. The CDR3 DNA is TGTGCCAGCAGTGAAGGACAGAATAACTATGGCTACACCTTC.

The chain combines TRBV2 with TRBJ1-1; tentative D call: TRBD1 (5 bases). Trimming removed 5 bases from V and 1 base from J, with 8 bases in between. The CDR3 length is 13 residues. The germline V gene encodes CDR1 SNHLY and CDR2 FYNNEI. In nucleotides, the CDR3 is TGTGCCAGCAGTATCGGGGGGAACACTGAAGCTTTCTTT. Its protein product is CASSIGGNTEAFF. Variable domain in full (rest from reference TRBV2 and TRBJ1-1): EPEVTQTPSHQVTQMGQEVILRCVPISNHLYFYWYRQILGQKVEFLVSFYNNEISEKSEIFDDQFSVERPDGSNFTLKIRSTKLEDSAMYFCASSIGGNTEAFFGQGTRLTVV.

The V gene is TRBV5-1, the J gene TRBJ1-1; 8 bases map to TRBD1. V lost 0 bases and J lost 8; bases outside the gene matches: 9. Germline loops: CDR1 SGHRS, CDR2 YFSETQ. The CDR3 totals 15 residues. This chain's CDR3 is CASSLAIDRGQEAFF. CDR3 bases: TGCGCCAGCAGCTTGGCCATAGACAGGGGACAGGAAGCTTTCTTT.

This clone was seen more than once but under ten times. J is TRBJ2-7 and V is TRBV25-1; 7 positions match TRBD2. CDR3 length: 16 residues. Trimming cost V 3 bases and J 0 bases; bases outside gene matches: 8. The germline CDR1 and CDR2 sequences are MGHDK and SYGVNS. CDR3 residues: CASSEGGSWSSYEQYF. The CDR3 nucleotides read TGTGCCAGCAGTGAGGGAGGGTCGTGGAGCTCCTACGAGCAGTACTTC.

V is TRBV11-3 and J is TRBJ1-1; 8 bases align to TRBD1. Trimming took 8 bases from V and 1 from J; bases not matched to a gene: 9. The germline V gene encodes CDR1 SGHNT and CDR2 YENEEA. This CDR3 is built from 15 residues. The CDR3 spells CASRDRGLTNTEAFF. The CDR3 DNA follows: TGTGCCAGCCGCGACAGGGGCCTAACGAACACTGAAGCTTTCTTT.

This chain links TRBV7-2 with TRBJ1-1, with D perhaps matching TRBD1 (6 bases). The length of the CDR3 is 14 residues. V was trimmed by 3 bases and J by 6 bases, leaving 14 bases between them. Germline CDR1 SGHTA, CDR2 FQGNSA. CDR3 sequence: CASSLGAQGPEAFF. CDR3 sequence (DNA): TGTGCCAGCAGCTTGGGGGCCCAAGGACCTGAAGCTTTCTTT.

The chain uses TRBV6-5 and TRBJ2-1, with D tentatively TRBD1 (6 bases). This CDR3 region has 15 residues. Germline V gene data show CDR1 as MNHEY and CDR2 as SVGAGI. Trimming pared 7 bases from V and 0 bases from J, leaving 13 bases between. This CDR3 is CASNRAHHSYNEQFF. The CDR3 nucleotides read TGTGCCAGCAACAGGGCCCATCACTCCTACAATGAGCAGTTCTTC.

The rearrangement joins TRBV6-5 to TRBJ1-2; 12 bases match TRBD1. Germline values: CDR1 MNHEY, CDR2 SVGAGI. Losses at the gene ends were 8 bases for V and 8 bases for J; bases not matched to a gene: 12. The CDR3 is 15 amino acids. The CDR3 nucleotides read TGTGCCAGCTGCCCTGGAGGGACAGGGGGCGCGGGCTACACCTTC. It translates to CASCPGGTGGAGYTF.

V usage is TRBV11-2 and J usage is TRBJ1-5, with a weak D call TRBD1 (5 bases). Germline assignment: CDR1 SGHAT and CDR2 FQNNGV. Trimming pared 2 bases from V and 4 bases from J, leaving 12 bases between. CDR3 length equals 15 residues. Here the CDR3 DNA reads TGTGCCAGCAGCTTACAGGGCGCGAGGAATCAGCCCCAGCATTTT. It translates to CASSLQGARNQPQHF.

The chain employs TRBV9 and TRBJ2-7; 13 bases are a match to TRBD2. CDR3 length: 19 residues. Germline values: CDR1 SGDLS, CDR2 YYNGEE. Unmatched junction bases numbered 15, after V lost 4 bases and J lost 2 bases. The CDR3 coding sequence is TGTGCCAGCAGCCCGAGAAGACTAGCGGGGGGCCGATCACCCTACGAGCAGTACTTC. Protein sequence: CASSPRRLAGGRSPYEQYF.

This chain joins TRBV9 and TRBJ2-2; 8 bases are a match to TRBD2. Germline CDR1 is SGDLS and CDR2 is YYNGEE. This CDR3 is 14 amino acids long. Trimming removed 6 bases from V and 5 bases from J; junction bases left unmatched: 6. CDR3 sequence (DNA): TGTGCCAGCAAACAGGGCGGGGGGACCGGGGAGCTGTTTTTT. Its translation is CASKQGGGTGELFF.

This rearrangement joins TRBV19 to TRBJ2-7; weak D call: TRBD1 (5 bases). This CDR3 has 13 residues. The V end lost 5 bases, the J end lost 1 base, and 9 bases lay between the germline ends. The V gene's germline CDR1 is LNHDA and CDR2 SQIVND (reference sequence). CDR3 in amino acids: CASSFQGSYEQYF. For the CDR3, the DNA is TGTGCCAGTAGTTTCCAGGGATCCTACGAGCAGTACTTC.

V and J are TRBV14 and TRBJ1-1; D might be TRBD1 (5 bases). The CDR3 has 14 amino acids. Germline V gives CDR1 SGHDN, CDR2 FVKESK. The V end lost 1 base, the J end lost 8 bases, and 14 bases lay between the germline ends. The CDR3 loop is CASSQAISGAEAFF. The CDR3 nucleotides are TGTGCCAGCAGCCAAGCCATTTCTGGGGCAGAAGCTTTCTTT.

The chain employs TRBV29-1 and TRBJ1-2; TRBD1 is a possible D gene (5 bases). The V end lost 6 bases, the J end lost 5 bases, and 13 bases lay between the germline ends. Germline loops: CDR1 SQVTM, CDR2 ANQGSEA. This CDR3 contains 12 residues. CDR3 sequence reads: CSVGDGGYGYTF. The CDR3 DNA reads as TGCAGCGTGGGGGACGGGGGGTATGGCTACACCTTC.

The chain joins TRBV4-3 to TRBJ2-2; a possible D gene is TRBD2 (6 bases). There are 17 residues in the CDR3. CDR1 LGHNA and CDR2 YSLEER come from the germline V gene. The germline V and J ends were trimmed by 0 bases and 0 bases, with 11 bases remaining between them. The CDR3 protein is CASSQDIGTSNTGELFF. The CDR3 coding sequence is TGCGCCAGCAGCCAAGATATCGGGACTTCGAACACCGGGGAGCTGTTTTTT.

This clone was counted once. CDR3: CASSIDLGQQETQYF. The CDR3 DNA sequence: TGTGCCAGTAGTATAGATCTGGGACAGCAAGAGACCCAGTACTTC. The chain recombines TRBV19 with TRBJ2-5, with 7 nucleotides matching TRBD1. This CDR3 comprises 15 residues. CDR1 and CDR2 from the germline V gene are LNHDA and SQIVND (reference sequence). Germline trimming cut 0 bases from V and 2 bases from J; bases unmatched to any gene: 3.

A note on this clone: This sample also contains other DNA sequences that code for the same CDR3. V and J are TRBV4-1 and TRBJ1-6; 7 bases match TRBD1. In germline, CDR1 is MGHRA, CDR2 YSYEKL. After removal of 4 bases from V and 4 bases from J, the junction contained 7 bases not matched to a gene. The CDR3 contains 16 residues. CDR3: CASSRTGAIYNSPLHF. CDR3 bases: TGCGCCAGCAGCCGCACAGGGGCAATATATAATTCACCCCTCCACTTT.

CDR3 nucleotides: TGTGCCAGCAGCGTAGGTGGAAGCGGGAAAATCACAGATACGCAGTATTTT. Translated, it gives CASSVGGSGKITDTQYF. The chain employs TRBV9 and TRBJ2-3; 7 positions match TRBD2. This CDR3 contains 17 residues. Germline assignment: CDR1 SGDLS and CDR2 YYNGEE. Trimming removed 0 bases from V and 2 bases from J; junction bases left unmatched: 9.

V and J are TRBV5-3 and TRBJ1-5; 7 bases align to TRBD1. TRBV5-3 is reported as an ORF; its role is uncertain. V lost 10 bases, J lost 0 bases, and 4 bases stayed unmatched. The CDR3 is 13 amino acids. In DNA form, the CDR3 reads TGTGCCGTTTACAGGGGTAGCAATCAGCCCCAGCATTTT. Translated, it gives CAVYRGSNQPQHF.

The V gene is TRBV5-8, the J gene TRBJ2-7, with 7 bases fitting TRBD1. The CDR3 is made up of 14 amino acids. CDR1 is SGHTS, CDR2 YDEGEE, per germline. With V trimmed by 0 bases and J by 6 bases, 6 bases remained unmatched. The DNA for the CDR3 is TGTGCCAGCAGCTTGGCACAGGGGCTAGGCGAGCAGTACTTC. Translation gives CASSLAQGLGEQYF.

The CDR3 is CASSVAAAGRYYEQYF. CDR3 nucleotide sequence: TGTGCCAGCAGCGTAGCTGCAGCGGGACGATACTACGAGCAGTACTTC. The chain uses TRBV9 and TRBJ2-7; 7 positions match TRBD2. The germline V gene encodes CDR1 SGDLS and CDR2 YYNGEE. This CDR3 spans 16 amino acids. With V trimmed by 0 bases and J by 3 bases, 9 bases remained unmatched.

This chain uses TRBV6-5 with TRBJ1-2; no firm D call. Germline values: CDR1 MNHEY, CDR2 SVGAGI. The V gene lost 2 bases and the J gene lost 4 bases, with 8 bases spanning the gap. CDR3 length: 13 residues. The chain's CDR3 is CASSYGQSYGYTF. The CDR3 DNA reads TGTGCCAGCAGTTACGGGCAGTCCTATGGCTACACCTTC.